This T cell receptor (beta chain) was sequenced in a study of a mutant IDH1 vaccine in newly diagnosed glioma. Time point in this sample: week 5, during vaccination. Topical imiquimod accompanied each vaccine dose, which consisted of 300 ug of mutant IDH1 20-mer peptide. This clone was recorded once. What it binds is unknown. Clones were read by immunoSEQ multiplex PCR, and TCRdb kept only the in-frame ones, dropping some. The sample comprises about 40,000 clones, roughly 92% of which are singletons, and about 2.6% rests with the top ten. CDR3 length: 11 residues. Germline lookup yields CDR1 SQVTM and CDR2 ANQGSEA. The V end lost 6 bases, the J end lost 5 bases, and 11 bases lay between the germline ends.

The J gene is TRBJ2-7, the V gene TRBV29-1, with D hard to call. The source of this sequence is a man aged 50-59 years with glioma. This material consisted of PBMCs, taken from a glioma patient whose treatment included an IDH1 peptide vaccine. CDR3 DNA: TGCAGCGTCGCTCGGACGGACGAGCAGTACTTC. Translation gives CSVARTDEQYF.